The 7 T cell receptor beta chains reported below all come from one sample, sequenced in a study of T cells in localized non-small cell lung cancer. The protocol was immunoSEQ multiplex PCR, while the TCRdb copy is restricted to in-frame clones and leaves out a portion. The profile shows more than 15,000 clones, roughly 90% of them singletons. The sequences come from peripheral blood, collected before any cancer treatment. These receptor sequences come from a female donor of 60 years or more with stage III squamous cell lung carcinoma.

The rearrangement links TRBV28 to TRBJ2-7; D might be TRBD1 or TRBD2, each matching 5 bases. Looked up from germline, CDR1 is MDHEN and CDR2 is SYDVKM. The CDR3 has 14 amino acids. Trimming cost V 3 bases and J 6 bases, with 15 bases left between them. CDR3 coding DNA: TGTGCCAGCAGTTTCCCTTCCAGGGACGGCGAGCAGTACTTC. Translating it yields CASSFPSRDGEQYF.

The V and J genes are TRBV15 and TRBJ2-7; TRBD1 agrees at 9 bases. CDR3 length: 15 residues. Trimming removed 0 bases from V and 4 bases from J; junction bases left unmatched: 4. In germline, CDR1 is LNHNV, CDR2 YYDKDF (reference sequence). CDR3 nucleotide sequence: TGTGCCACCAGCAGAGAGGGACAGGGCACTTACGAGCAGTACTTC. It encodes CATSREGQGTYEQYF.

V is TRBV7-3 and J is TRBJ2-3, with no clear D. The CDR3 runs to 13 residues. Per the germline V gene, CDR1 is SGHTA and CDR2 is FQGTGA. Trimming took 5 bases from V and 2 from J, leaving 8 bases between them. The CDR3, as DNA: TGTGCCAGCAGCCAGACATTCACAGATACGCAGTATTTT. Translation gives CASSQTFTDTQYF.

The chain carries TRBV6-6 and TRBJ1-1; D gene ambiguous. The CDR3 contains 15 residues. CDR1 is MNHNY, CDR2 SVGAGI, per germline (reference sequence). V lost 0 bases and J lost 2, with 10 bases in between. The CDR3 here is CASSYSRQVNTEAFF. CDR3 nucleotide sequence: TGTGCCAGCAGTTACTCGCGTCAGGTTAACACTGAAGCTTTCTTT.

A single count supports this clone. The CDR3: CASGRGGRYGEQFF. Here the CDR3 DNA reads TGTGCCAGTGGCAGGGGGGGCAGGTACGGTGAGCAGTTCTTC. The chain employs TRBV19 and TRBJ2-1; D may match TRBD1 or TRBD2 (7 bases each). CDR3 size: 14 residues. V was trimmed by 8 bases and J by 9 bases, leaving 20 bases between them. From germline, CDR1 is LNHDA and CDR2 SQIVND (reference sequence).

The V and J genes are TRBV27 and TRBJ2-7, with D perhaps TRBD1 (5 bases). This CDR3 spans 15 amino acids. Per the germline V gene, CDR1 is MNHEY and CDR2 is SMNVEV (reference sequence). V gave up 5 bases and J gave up 6 bases, with 20 bases separating them. The CDR3 protein is CASSARRPDSSEQYF. CDR3 nucleotide sequence: TGTGCCAGCAGTGCGCGCCGCCCAGACAGTTCCGAGCAGTACTTC.

The chain links TRBV7-3 to TRBJ2-5; weak D call: TRBD2 (5 bases). Germline V gives CDR1 SGHTA, CDR2 FQGTGA. This CDR3 spans 13 amino acids. Trimming took off 5 bases at V and 2 bases at J, with 9 bases between the two ends. The CDR3 loop is CASSRGQQETQYF. CDR3 nucleotides: TGTGCCAGCAGCCGCGGGCAACAAGAGACCCAGTACTTC.